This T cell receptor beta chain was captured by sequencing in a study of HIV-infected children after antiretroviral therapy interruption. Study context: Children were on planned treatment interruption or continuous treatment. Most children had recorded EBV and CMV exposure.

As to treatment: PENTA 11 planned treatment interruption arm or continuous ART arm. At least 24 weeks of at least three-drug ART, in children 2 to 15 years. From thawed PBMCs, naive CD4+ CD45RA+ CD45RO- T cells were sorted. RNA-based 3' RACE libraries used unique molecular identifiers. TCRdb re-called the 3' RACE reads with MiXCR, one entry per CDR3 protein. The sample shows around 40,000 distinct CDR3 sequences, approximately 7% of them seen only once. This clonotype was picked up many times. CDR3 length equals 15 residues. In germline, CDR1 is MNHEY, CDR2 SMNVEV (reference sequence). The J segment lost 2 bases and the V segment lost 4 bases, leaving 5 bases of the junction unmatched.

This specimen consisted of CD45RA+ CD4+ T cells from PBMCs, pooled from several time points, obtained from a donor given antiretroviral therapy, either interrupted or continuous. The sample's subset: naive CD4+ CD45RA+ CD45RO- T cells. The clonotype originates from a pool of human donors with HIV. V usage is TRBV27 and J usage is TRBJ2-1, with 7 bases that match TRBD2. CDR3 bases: TGTGCCAGCAGTTCAGCGGGAAAGGCCTACAATGAGCAGTTCTTC. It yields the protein CASSSAGKAYNEQFF.